The rows below give T cell receptor beta chains drawn from one sample of a study of T cells in Graves' hyperthyroidism and ophthalmopathy. MiXCR, applied by TCRdb to the multiplex PCR reads, yields one record per CDR3 protein. Of approximately 330,000 distinct CDR3 sequences listed, roughly 13% are singletons. Material: blood. These receptors came from a woman aged 35 to 49 with Graves' ophthalmopathy. The CDR3 runs from the conserved cysteine through the conserved F or W. Fields, in order: D gene, J gene, V gene, clone size, CDR3 protein, CDR3 DNA. A D gene is named only where the DNA matches it firmly. Only some rows state a clone size, as once, few, many or a class for expanded clones.

D: NA
J: TRBJ2-3
V: TRBV29-1
size: NA
CDR3: CSVESLTDTQYF
DNA: TGCAGCGTTGAATCCCTTACAGATACGCAGTATTTT

D: NA
J: TRBJ1-1
V: TRBV6-5
size: many
CDR3: CASSYSGRAHTEAFF
DNA: TGTGCCAGCAGTTACTCGGGTAGGGCTCACACTGAAGCTTTCTTT

D: NA
J: TRBJ1-2
V: TRBV18
size: many
CDR3: CASSPGQEYGYTF
DNA: TGTGCCAGCTCACCGGGACAAGAGTATGGCTACACCTTC

D: NA
J: TRBJ2-2
V: TRBV12-3/TRBV12-4
size: many
CDR3: CASSLWPGAGGELFF
DNA: TGTGCCAGCAGTTTATGGCCCGGGGCAGGCGGGGAGCTGTTTTTT

D: TRBD1
J: TRBJ2-5
V: TRBV19
size: NA
CDR3: CDSRRDRETQYF
DNA: TGTGACAGTCGTCGGGACAGGGAGACCCAGTACTTC

D: NA
J: TRBJ1-5
V: TRBV2
size: many
CDR3: CASTRERDQPQHF
DNA: TGTGCCAGCACCCGGGAGAGGGACCAGCCCCAGCATTTT

D: NA
J: TRBJ2-6
V: TRBV7-6
size: NA
CDR3: CASSLGRETGANVLTF
DNA: TGTGCCAGCAGCTTAGGGCGGGAAACTGGGGCCAACGTCCTGACTTTC

D: NA
J: TRBJ1-1
V: TRBV20-1
size: few
CDR3: CSAIYRDKAFF
DNA: TGCAGTGCTATCTACCGGGACAAAGCTTTCTTT

D: NA
J: TRBJ1-3
V: TRBV28
size: NA
CDR3: CASSTPGQNTIYF
DNA: TGTGCCAGCAGTACCCCGGGGCAGAACACCATATATTTT

D: NA
J: TRBJ2-1
V: TRBV7-2
size: many
CDR3: CASSWTKLYNEQFF
DNA: TGTGCCAGCAGCTGGACTAAACTCTACAATGAGCAGTTCTTC

D: TRBD2
J: TRBJ2-5
V: TRBV10-3
size: few
CDR3: CAISAGLLYQETQYF
DNA: TGTGCCATCAGTGCGGGACTATTGTACCAAGAGACCCAGTACTTC

D: NA
J: TRBJ1-4
V: TRBV15
size: NA
CDR3: CATSRVPSWEKLFF
DNA: TGTGCCACCAGCAGAGTCCCAAGTTGGGAAAAACTGTTTTTT

D: NA
J: TRBJ2-5
V: TRBV7-2
size: few
CDR3: CASSRGPETQYF
DNA: TGTGCCAGCAGTCGGGGCCCCGAGACCCAGTACTTC

D: NA
J: TRBJ2-5
V: TRBV7-8
size: many
CDR3: CASSDYLEGRETQYF
DNA: TGTGCCAGCAGCGACTACCTGGAAGGACGAGAGACCCAGTACTTC

D: NA
J: TRBJ1-1
V: TRBV2
size: many
CDR3: CASREGRLNTEAFF
DNA: TGTGCCAGCAGAGAGGGACGGTTGAACACTGAAGCTTTCTTT

D: TRBD2
J: TRBJ2-1
V: TRBV15
size: many
CDR3: CATSRVGGAGGIRNEQFF
DNA: TGTGCCACCAGCAGAGTTGGGGGGGCGGGGGGTATTAGGAATGAGCAGTTCTTC

D: NA
J: TRBJ1-1
V: TRBV20-1
size: many
CDR3: CSATATPGFEAFF
DNA: TGCAGTGCTACTGCCACACCGGGATTTGAAGCTTTCTTT

D: TRBD1
J: TRBJ2-2
V: TRBV24-1
size: many
CDR3: CATSMEQGATGELFF
DNA: TGTGCCACCAGTATGGAACAGGGGGCCACCGGGGAGCTGTTTTTT

D: NA
J: TRBJ2-5
V: TRBV11-2
size: few
CDR3: CASNQRGTQYF
DNA: TGTGCCAGCAACCAAAGGGGTACCCAGTACTTC

D: NA
J: TRBJ2-1
V: TRBV27
size: few
CDR3: CASSTGGGKQFF
DNA: TGTGCCAGCAGTACCGGTGGGGGAAAGCAGTTCTTC

D: NA
J: TRBJ2-3
V: TRBV29-1
size: many
CDR3: CSARTITDTQYF
DNA: TGCAGCGCTAGGACCATCACAGATACGCAGTATTTT

D: NA
J: TRBJ2-3
V: TRBV5-7
size: many
CDR3: CASSLTYPSTDTQYF
DNA: TGTGCCAGCAGCTTGACCTACCCTAGCACAGATACGCAGTATTTT

D: TRBD2
J: TRBJ2-1
V: TRBV5-6
size: NA
CDR3: CASRGLAGGPGEQFF
DNA: TGTGCCAGCAGAGGACTAGCGGGGGGCCCAGGTGAGCAGTTCTTC

D: NA
J: TRBJ2-5
V: TRBV6-1
size: many
CDR3: CASSASVSEGTQYF
DNA: TGTGCCAGCAGTGCTAGCGTTTCTGAGGGGACCCAGTACTTC

D: TRBD1
J: TRBJ1-1
V: TRBV10-2
size: few
CDR3: CASSDLLRDRKNVTEAFF
DNA: TGCGCCAGCAGTGATCTACTCCGGGACAGAAAGAATGTCACTGAAGCTTTCTTT

D: TRBD2
J: TRBJ2-3
V: TRBV29-1
size: NA
CDR3: CSVKGASGRASTDTQYF
DNA: TGCAGCGTTAAAGGGGCTAGCGGGAGGGCTAGCACAGATACGCAGTATTTT

D: NA
J: TRBJ2-5
V: TRBV28
size: many
CDR3: CASRTGSSTGTRGETQYF
DNA: TGTGCCAGCAGAACGGGCAGCTCGACCGGGACGAGGGGAGAGACCCAGTACTTC

D: TRBD1
J: TRBJ1-2
V: TRBV7-9
size: NA
CDR3: CASSLGQGIAF
DNA: TGTGCCAGCAGCTTAGGACAGGGGATTGCCTTC

D: NA
J: TRBJ2-5
V: TRBV24-1
size: many
CDR3: CATSATLAFQETQYF
DNA: TGTGCCACCAGTGCCACTCTAGCGTTTCAAGAGACCCAGTACTTC

D: TRBD1
J: TRBJ2-5
V: TRBV28
size: many
CDR3: CASRNRGQETQYF
DNA: TGTGCCAGCAGGAACAGGGGACAAGAGACCCAGTACTTC

D: NA
J: TRBJ1-1
V: TRBV16
size: many
CDR3: CASSQYGQGRNTEAFF
DNA: TGTGCCAGCAGCCAATATGGGCAGGGTAGGAACACTGAAGCTTTCTTT

D: NA
J: TRBJ1-1
V: TRBV12-3/TRBV12-4
size: many
CDR3: CASSLISGMTEAFF
DNA: TGTGCCAGCAGTTTAATATCAGGGATGACTGAAGCTTTCTTT

D: NA
J: TRBJ2-5
V: TRBV20-1
size: few
CDR3: CSAPELGRGTQYF
DNA: TGCAGTGCTCCTGAGTTGGGTAGAGGGACCCAGTACTTC

D: NA
J: TRBJ1-6
V: TRBV20-1
size: few
CDR3: CSARRDRHNNSPLHF
DNA: TGCAGTGCTCGACGTGACCGACATAATAATTCACCCCTCCACTTT

D: TRBD2
J: TRBJ2-5
V: TRBV12-3/TRBV12-4
size: many
CDR3: CASSPRRRGETQYF
DNA: TGTGCCAGCAGCCCCAGAAGGCGGGGGGAGACCCAGTACTTC

D: TRBD1
J: TRBJ2-2
V: TRBV28
size: many
CDR3: CASNMDRASTGELFF
DNA: TGTGCCAGCAATATGGACAGGGCGTCAACTGGGGAGCTGTTTTTT

D: NA
J: TRBJ2-3
V: TRBV7-8
size: few
CDR3: CASSRPRGTQYF
DNA: TGTGCCAGCAGCAGACCGAGGGGGACGCAGTATTTT

D: NA
J: TRBJ1-1
V: TRBV10-3
size: many
CDR3: CAISRGMNTEAFF
DNA: TGTGCCATCAGTCGAGGGATGAACACTGAAGCTTTCTTT

D: TRBD1
J: TRBJ2-1
V: TRBV7-8
size: many
CDR3: CASTRDRGLGSGRRGEQFF
DNA: TGTGCCAGCACCCGGGACAGGGGGCTTGGGAGCGGGAGACGAGGTGAGCAGTTCTTC

D: TRBD2
J: TRBJ2-1
V: TRBV6-2/TRBV6-3
size: NA
CDR3: CASSYSVRAGTPYNEQFF
DNA: TGTGCCAGCAGTTACTCGGTTAGAGCGGGGACCCCCTACAATGAGCAGTTCTTC

D: NA
J: TRBJ2-2
V: TRBV9
size: NA
CDR3: CASSVVVPGSANTGELFF
DNA: TGTGCCAGCAGCGTAGTCGTTCCGGGGTCGGCGAACACCGGGGAGCTGTTTTTT

D: NA
J: TRBJ2-1
V: TRBV7-8
size: few
CDR3: CASSLPGRHHPSYNEQFF
DNA: TGTGCCAGCAGCCTACCCGGGCGCCACCATCCCTCCTACAATGAGCAGTTCTTC

D: NA
J: TRBJ2-1
V: TRBV5-8
size: NA
CDR3: CASSVYGTHYNEQFF
DNA: TGTGCCAGCAGCGTTTACGGGACCCACTACAATGAGCAGTTCTTC

D: TRBD1
J: TRBJ1-2
V: TRBV7-9
size: few
CDR3: CASGVTGTGSNYGYTF
DNA: TGTGCCAGCGGAGTAACCGGGACAGGGTCTAACTATGGCTACACCTTC